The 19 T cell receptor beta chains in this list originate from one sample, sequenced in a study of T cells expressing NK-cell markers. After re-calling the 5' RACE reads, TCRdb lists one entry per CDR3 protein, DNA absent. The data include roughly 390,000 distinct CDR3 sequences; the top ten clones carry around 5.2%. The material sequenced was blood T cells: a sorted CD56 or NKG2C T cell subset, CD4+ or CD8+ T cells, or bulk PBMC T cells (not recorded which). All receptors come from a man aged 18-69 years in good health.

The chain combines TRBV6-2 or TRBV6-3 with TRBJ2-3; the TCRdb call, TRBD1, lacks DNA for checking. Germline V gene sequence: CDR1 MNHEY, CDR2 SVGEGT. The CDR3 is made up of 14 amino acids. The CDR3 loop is CASSPALLRNTQYF.

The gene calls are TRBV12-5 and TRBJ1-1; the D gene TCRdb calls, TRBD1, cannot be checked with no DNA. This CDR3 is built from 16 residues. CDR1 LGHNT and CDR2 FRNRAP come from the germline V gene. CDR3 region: CASGPEQGEGLTEAFF.

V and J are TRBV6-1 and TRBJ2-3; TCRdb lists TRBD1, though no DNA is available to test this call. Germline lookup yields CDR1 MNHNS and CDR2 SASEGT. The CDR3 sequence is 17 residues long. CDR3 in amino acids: CASRSPGTGRESDTQYF.

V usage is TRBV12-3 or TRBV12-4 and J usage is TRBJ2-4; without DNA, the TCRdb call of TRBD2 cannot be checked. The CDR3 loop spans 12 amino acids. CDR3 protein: CASSPRTSPKYF.

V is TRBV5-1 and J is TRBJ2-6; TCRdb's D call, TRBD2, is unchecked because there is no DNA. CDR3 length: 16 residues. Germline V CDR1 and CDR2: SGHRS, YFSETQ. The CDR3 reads CASSFGLSSGANVLTF.

This chain's CDR3 is CASSTPAAGKYNEQFF. The genes are TRBV27 and TRBJ2-1; TCRdb indicates TRBD1, and absent DNA this call remains unverified. CDR1 is MNHEY, CDR2 SMNVEV, per germline (reference sequence). This CDR3 has 16 amino acids.

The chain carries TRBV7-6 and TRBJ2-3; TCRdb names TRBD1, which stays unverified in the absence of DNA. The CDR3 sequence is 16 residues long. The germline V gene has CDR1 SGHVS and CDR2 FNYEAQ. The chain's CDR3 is CASSLGRQGASDTQYF.

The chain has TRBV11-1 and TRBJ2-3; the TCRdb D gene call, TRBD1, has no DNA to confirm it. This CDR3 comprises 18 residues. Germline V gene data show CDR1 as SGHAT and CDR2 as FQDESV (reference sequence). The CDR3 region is CASSQGQGRILGTDTQYF.

The CDR3 here is CASSGAKNTGELFF. The chain employs TRBV25-1 and TRBJ2-2. The CDR3 is made up of 14 amino acids. Germline CDR1 is MGHDK and CDR2 is SYGVNS.

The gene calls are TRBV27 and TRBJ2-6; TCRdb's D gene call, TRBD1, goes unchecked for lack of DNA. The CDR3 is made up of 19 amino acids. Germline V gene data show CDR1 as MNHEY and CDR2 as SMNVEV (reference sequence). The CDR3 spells CASSLFGRERVSGANVLTF.

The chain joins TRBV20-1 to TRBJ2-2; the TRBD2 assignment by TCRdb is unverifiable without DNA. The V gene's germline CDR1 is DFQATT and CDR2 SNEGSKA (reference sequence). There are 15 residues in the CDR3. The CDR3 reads CSAASGLAGTGELFF.

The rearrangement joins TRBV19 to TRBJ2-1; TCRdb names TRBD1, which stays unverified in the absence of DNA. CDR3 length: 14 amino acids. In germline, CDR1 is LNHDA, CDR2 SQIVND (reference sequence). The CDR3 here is CASKRGGTYNEQFF.

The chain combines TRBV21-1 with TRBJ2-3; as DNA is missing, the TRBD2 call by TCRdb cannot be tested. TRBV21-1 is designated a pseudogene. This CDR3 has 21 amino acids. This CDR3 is CASSARSSSGGIECRADTQYF.

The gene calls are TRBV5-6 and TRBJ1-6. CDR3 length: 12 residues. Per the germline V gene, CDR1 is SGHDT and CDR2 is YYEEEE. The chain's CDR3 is CASSLGGTPLHF.

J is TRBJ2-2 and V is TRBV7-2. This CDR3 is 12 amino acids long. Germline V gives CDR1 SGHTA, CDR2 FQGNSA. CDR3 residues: CASKWVTGELFF.

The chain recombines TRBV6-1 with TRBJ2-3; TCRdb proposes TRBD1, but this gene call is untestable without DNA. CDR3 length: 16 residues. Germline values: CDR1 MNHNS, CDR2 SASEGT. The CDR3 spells CASSGGPGQGPDTQYF.

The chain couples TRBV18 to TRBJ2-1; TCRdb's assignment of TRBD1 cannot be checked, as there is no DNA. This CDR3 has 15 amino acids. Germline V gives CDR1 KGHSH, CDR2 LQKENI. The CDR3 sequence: CASSEDRGRINEQFF. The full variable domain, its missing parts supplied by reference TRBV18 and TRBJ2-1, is NAGVMQNPRHLVRRRGQEARLRCSPMKGHSHVYWYRQLPEEGLKFMVYLQKENIIDESGMPKERFSAEFPKEGPSILRIQQVVRGDSAAYFCASSEDRGRINEQFFGPGTRLTVL.

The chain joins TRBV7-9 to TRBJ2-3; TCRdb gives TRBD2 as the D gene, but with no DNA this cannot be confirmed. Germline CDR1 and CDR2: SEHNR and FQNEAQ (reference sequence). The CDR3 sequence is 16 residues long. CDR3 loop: CASSSGLAVYTDTQYF.

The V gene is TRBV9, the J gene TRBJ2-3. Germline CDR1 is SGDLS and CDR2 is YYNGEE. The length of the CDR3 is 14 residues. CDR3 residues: CASSALTGTDTQYF.